The entry below gives a single T cell receptor (beta chain) sequence along with its context. Its antigen remains unidentified. Researchers reported that CD8 memory united CD45RO+ cells with CCR7-negative CD45RA+ TemRA cells. In germline, CDR1 is SGHNT, CDR2 YYREEE (reference sequence). The CDR3 covers 14 residues. The junction had 2 bases not matched to a gene; V was cut back by 1 base and J by 5 bases. The data derive from a study of shared clonotypes between healthy human individuals. TCRdb's copy holds only in-frame clones and misses some; the assay was immunoSEQ multiplex PCR. The sample has 80,000 to 100,000 clones, around 68% seen once. The study, taken as a whole, reports: Generally, naive subsets (rather than memory subsets) showed larger estimated richness.

The TCR was taken from a man aged 25-45 years in good health. The V call is TRBV5-4, the J call TRBJ2-4; the match to TRBD1 covers 8 bases. The sample consisted of memory CD8+ T cells sorted from blood. This sample's subset: CD45RO+ cells pooled with CCR7-negative TemRA cells. The CDR3 bases are TGTGCCAGCAGCTTGCGGGGACAGGAAAACATTCAGTACTTC. It translates to CASSLRGQENIQYF.